This T cell receptor beta chain was recovered during a study of early T cells in non-severe SARS-CoV-2 infection. Study-wide points: Reliance on VDJdb matching favored anti-spike CD8 responses; private and CD4 specificities were missed.

TCRdb re-called the 5' RACE reads through MiXCR, storing one row per CDR3 protein. The data contain 45,000 or so distinct CDR3 sequences, about a tenth of them seen just once; the ten biggest clones take up around a tenth. V was pared by 3 bases and J by 5 bases, with 14 bases between. Germline CDR1 SGHTA, CDR2 FQGNSA. CDR3 length: 14 residues. This clonotype was detected only once. Antigen unknown. This may be a read error: a much more frequent sequence differs by one nucleotide. The receptor's source is an adult who was a healthcare worker with PCR-confirmed SARS-CoV-2 infection or an uninfected control (not recorded which). The genes are TRBV7-2 and TRBJ2-7; D may be TRBD1 (6 bases). Sequencing was performed on whole blood. The CDR3 is CASSFRTAGHEQYF. The CDR3 DNA follows: TGTGCCAGCAGCTTCAGGACAGCCGGGCACGAGCAGTACTTC.